The T cell receptor beta chain described here comes from a study of molecular identifiers for immune sequencing clone quantification. On the study more broadly: Replicates split RNA from 20,000 or 100,000 naive CD8 cells five ways, and the researchers sequenced four portions. General study points: Jurkat TCR RNA from one cell was spiked into 1 million or so naive cells, and it was reportedly detectable there. Sizes of clones that are highly expanded could be underestimated (if identical TCR molecules share a barcode).

TCRdb itself ran the PCR reads through MiXCR, one entry per CDR3 protein. This sample has approximately 550,000 distinct CDR3 sequences, with around 23% found just once. As concerns this clonotype: What it binds is unknown. A read error may produce the germline difference seen at one junction end.

This TCR derives from a human donor in good health. Some libraries in this study had Jurkat cell RNA spiked in. The sample comprised naive CD8+ T cells from blood, with Jurkat cell RNA spiked in. As to subset: FACS-sorted CD8+CD4-CCR7+CD45RA+ naive T cells.

The CDR3 nucleotides read TGTGCCAGCAGAGATTACTCCCGCTACCAAGAGACCCGGTACTTC. Protein product: CASRDYSRYQETRYF. This rearrangement joins TRBV2 to TRBJ2-5; the D is unclear. The CDR3 runs to 15 residues. Germline V gene data show CDR1 as SNHLY and CDR2 as FYNNEI.